The clone carrying this TCR beta chain showed up many times. The data were taken from a study of T cells after yellow fever vaccination. Universal primer sites and UMIs were introduced during 5'RACE template-switching synthesis of TCR cDNA. TCRdb ran MiXCR on the 5' RACE reads and lists one entry per CDR3 protein. The sample holds approximately 30,000 distinct CDR3 sequences, approximately 4.4% seen once. The CDR3 totals 14 residues. Deletions cut 5 bases from V and 1 base from J, with 12 bases between. The germline V gene encodes CDR1 PRHDT and CDR2 FYEKMQ (reference sequence). Specimen: CD8+ T cells sorted from PBMCs, collected 5 days after the yellow fever booster vaccination. V is TRBV13 and J is TRBJ2-7; D unclear. The clonotype comes from a man aged 30 to 45 who received the YFV17D yellow fever vaccine. The CDR3 bases are TGTGCCAGCAGCCCAAGGACGGCTTCCTACGAGCAGTACTTC. This gives the protein CASSPRTASYEQYF. The complete variable domain, with remaining parts taken from reference TRBV13 and TRBJ2-7, reads AAGVIQSPRHLIKEKRETATLKCYPIPRHDTVYWYQQGPGQDPQFLISFYEKMQSDKGSIPDRFSAQQFSDYHSELNMSSLELGDSALYFCASSPRTASYEQYFGPGTRLTVT.